This T cell receptor (beta chain) originates from a study of radiotherapy plus CTLA-4 blockade in lung cancer. The CDR3 runs 12 residues. V was trimmed by 4 bases and J by 3 bases, leaving 9 bases between them. Germline CDR1 is SQVTM and CDR2 is ANQGSEA. Repertoires were generated with immunoSEQ multiplex PCR, while TCRdb's copy carries only in-frame clones and drops some. The sample shows tens of thousands of clones, under 85% of them seen only once. The rearrangement links TRBV29-1 to TRBJ1-2, with a weak D call TRBD1 (6 bases). The starting material was peripheral blood, obtained from a patient treated with radiotherapy plus ipilimumab. The sequence was collected from a human donor with non-small cell lung cancer that progressed on radiotherapy plus ipilimumab. CDR3 in DNA: TGCAGCGTTGTCAGACAGGACTATGGCTACACCTTC. Translation: CSVVRQDYGYTF.